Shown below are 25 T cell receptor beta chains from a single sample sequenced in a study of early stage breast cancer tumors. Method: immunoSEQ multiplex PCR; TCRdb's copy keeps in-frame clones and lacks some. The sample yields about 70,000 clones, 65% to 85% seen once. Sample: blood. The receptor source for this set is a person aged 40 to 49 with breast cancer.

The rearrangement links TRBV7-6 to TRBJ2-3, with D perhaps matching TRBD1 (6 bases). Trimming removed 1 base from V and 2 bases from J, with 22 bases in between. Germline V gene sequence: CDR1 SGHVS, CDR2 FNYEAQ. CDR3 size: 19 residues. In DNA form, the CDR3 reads TGTGCCAGCAGCTTAGGCTCGGGTCCTGACAGGTCCTACACAGATACGCAGTATTTT. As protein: CASSLGSGPDRSYTDTQYF. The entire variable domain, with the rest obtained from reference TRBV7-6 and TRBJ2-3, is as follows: GAGVSQSPRYKVTKRGQDVALRCDPISGHVSLYWYRQALGQGPEFLTYFNYEAQQDKSGLPNDRFSAERPEGSISTLTIQRTEQRDSAMYRCASSLGSGPDRSYTDTQYFGPGTRLTVL.

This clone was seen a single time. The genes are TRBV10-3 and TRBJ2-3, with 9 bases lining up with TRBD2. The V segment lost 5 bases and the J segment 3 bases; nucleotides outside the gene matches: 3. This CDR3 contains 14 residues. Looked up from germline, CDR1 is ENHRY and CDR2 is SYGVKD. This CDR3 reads CAISLAGQTDTQYF. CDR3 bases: TGTGCCATCAGTCTAGCGGGACAAACAGATACGCAGTATTTT.

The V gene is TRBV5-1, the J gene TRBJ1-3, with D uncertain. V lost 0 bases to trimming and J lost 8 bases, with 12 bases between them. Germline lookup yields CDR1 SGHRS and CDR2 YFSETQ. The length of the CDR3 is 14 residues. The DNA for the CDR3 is TGCGCCAGCAGCTTGGGAGGGCCTGGCGACACCATATATTTT. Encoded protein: CASSLGGPGDTIYF.

Written as DNA, the CDR3 is TGCGCCAGCAGTGAGTCGACGGGGGCCGGGTACAATGAGCAGTTCTTC. Amino acids: CASSESTGAGYNEQFF. V usage is TRBV10-1 and J usage is TRBJ2-1; tentatively, D is TRBD1 or TRBD2 (6 bases each). The CDR3 covers 16 residues. CDR1 and CDR2 from the germline V gene are WNHNN and SYGVQD (reference sequence). Trimming removed 0 bases from V and 4 bases from J, with 13 bases in between.

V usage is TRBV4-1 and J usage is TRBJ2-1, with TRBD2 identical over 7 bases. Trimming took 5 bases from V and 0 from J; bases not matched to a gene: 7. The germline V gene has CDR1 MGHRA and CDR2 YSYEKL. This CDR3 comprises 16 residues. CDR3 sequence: CASSYRLAASYNEQFF. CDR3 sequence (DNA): TGCGCCAGCAGCTACCGGCTAGCGGCCTCCTACAATGAGCAGTTCTTC.

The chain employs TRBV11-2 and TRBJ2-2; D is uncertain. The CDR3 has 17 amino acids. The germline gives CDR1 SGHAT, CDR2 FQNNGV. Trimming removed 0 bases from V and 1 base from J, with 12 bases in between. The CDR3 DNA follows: TGTGCCAGCAGCTTAGATTGGGTGGAGCTGAACACCGGGGAGCTGTTTTTT. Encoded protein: CASSLDWVELNTGELFF.

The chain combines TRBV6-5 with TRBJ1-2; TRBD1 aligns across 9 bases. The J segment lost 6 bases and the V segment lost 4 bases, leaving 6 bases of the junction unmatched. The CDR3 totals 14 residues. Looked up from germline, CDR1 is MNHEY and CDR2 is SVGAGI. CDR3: CASSSDRGRHGYTF. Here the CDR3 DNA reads TGTGCCAGCAGTTCTGACAGGGGGAGGCATGGCTACACCTTC.

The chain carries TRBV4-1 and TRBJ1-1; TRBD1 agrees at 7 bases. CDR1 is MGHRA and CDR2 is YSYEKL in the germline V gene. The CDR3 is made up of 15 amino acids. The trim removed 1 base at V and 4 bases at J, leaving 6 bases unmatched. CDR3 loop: CASSQGAGGRTEAFF. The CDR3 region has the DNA TGCGCCAGCAGCCAAGGGGCAGGGGGTCGCACTGAAGCTTTCTTT.

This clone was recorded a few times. This chain's CDR3 is CASSFGGDGRPQHF. The CDR3 DNA reads as TGTGCCAGCAGCTTCGGGGGAGACGGAAGGCCCCAGCATTTT. The chain has TRBV2 and TRBJ1-5; maybe TRBD1 (5 bases). This CDR3 has 14 residues. V lost 6 bases and J 9 bases, leaving 18 bases between the germline ends. The germline V gene has CDR1 SNHLY and CDR2 FYNNEI.

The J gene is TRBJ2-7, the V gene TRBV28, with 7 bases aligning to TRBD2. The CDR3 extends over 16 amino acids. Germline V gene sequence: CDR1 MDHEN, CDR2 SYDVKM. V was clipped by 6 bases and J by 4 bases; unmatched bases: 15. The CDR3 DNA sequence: TGTGCCAGCAGCCAAGGTTTTACGGGGGGATTTTACGAGCAGTACTTC. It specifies CASSQGFTGGFYEQYF.

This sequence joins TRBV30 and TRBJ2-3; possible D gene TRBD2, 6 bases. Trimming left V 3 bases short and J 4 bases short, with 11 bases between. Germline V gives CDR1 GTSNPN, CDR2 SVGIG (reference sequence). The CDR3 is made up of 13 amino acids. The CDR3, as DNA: TGTGCCTGGAGCCCTAGACTAGCAGATACGCAGTATTTT. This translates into CAWSPRLADTQYF.

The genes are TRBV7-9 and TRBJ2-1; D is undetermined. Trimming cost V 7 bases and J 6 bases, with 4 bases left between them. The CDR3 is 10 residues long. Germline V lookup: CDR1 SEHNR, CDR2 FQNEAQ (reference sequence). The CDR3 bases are TGTGCCAGCACAGGCAATGAGCAGTTCTTC. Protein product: CASTGNEQFF.

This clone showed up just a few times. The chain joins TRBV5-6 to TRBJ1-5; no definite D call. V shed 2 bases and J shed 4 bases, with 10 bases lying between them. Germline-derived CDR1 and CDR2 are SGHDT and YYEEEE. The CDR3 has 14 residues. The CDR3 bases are TGTGCCAGCAGCTTACGTCTCATAAATCAGCCCCAGCATTTT. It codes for CASSLRLINQPQHF.

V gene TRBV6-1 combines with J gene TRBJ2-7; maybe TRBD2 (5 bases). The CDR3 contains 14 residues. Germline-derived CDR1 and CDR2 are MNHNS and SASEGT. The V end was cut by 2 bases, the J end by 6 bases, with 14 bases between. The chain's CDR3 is CASSELAVPPEQYF. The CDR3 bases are TGTGCCAGCAGTGAACTAGCCGTTCCGCCCGAGCAGTACTTC.

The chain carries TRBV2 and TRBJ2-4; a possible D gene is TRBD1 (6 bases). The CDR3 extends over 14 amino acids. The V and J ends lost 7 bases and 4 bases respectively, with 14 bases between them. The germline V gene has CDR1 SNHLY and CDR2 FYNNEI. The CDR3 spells CASIWTVGKNIQYF. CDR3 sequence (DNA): TGTGCCAGCATCTGGACAGTGGGAAAAAACATTCAGTACTTC. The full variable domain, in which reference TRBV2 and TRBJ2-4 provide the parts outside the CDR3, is EPEVTQTPSHQVTQMGQEVILRCVPISNHLYFYWYRQILGQKVEFLVSFYNNEISEKSEIFDDQFSVERPDGSNFTLKIRSTKLEDSAMYFCASIWTVGKNIQYFGAGTRLSVL.

The CDR3 DNA reads as TGTGCCAGCAGCTTTCTGTCTAGCGGGAATATCTACGAGCAGTACTTC. Encoded protein: CASSFLSSGNIYEQYF. The chain employs TRBV5-6 and TRBJ2-7; 9 bases match TRBD2. The CDR3 contains 16 residues. J gave up 3 bases and V 2 bases, and 9 bases lay outside the gene matches. The germline V gene encodes CDR1 SGHDT and CDR2 YYEEEE.

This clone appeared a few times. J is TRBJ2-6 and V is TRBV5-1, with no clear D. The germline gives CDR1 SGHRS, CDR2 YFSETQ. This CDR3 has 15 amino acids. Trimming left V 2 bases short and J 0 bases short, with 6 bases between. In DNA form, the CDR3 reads TGCGCCAGCAGCTTTGGGGACTCTGGGGCCAACGTCCTGACTTTC. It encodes CASSFGDSGANVLTF.

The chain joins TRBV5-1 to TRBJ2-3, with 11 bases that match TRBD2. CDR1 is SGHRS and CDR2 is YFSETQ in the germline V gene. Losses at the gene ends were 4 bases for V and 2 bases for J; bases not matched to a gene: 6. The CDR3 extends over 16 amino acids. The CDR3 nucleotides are TGCGCCAGCAGCAGACTAGCGGGAAGGATCACAGATACGCAGTATTTT. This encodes CASSRLAGRITDTQYF.

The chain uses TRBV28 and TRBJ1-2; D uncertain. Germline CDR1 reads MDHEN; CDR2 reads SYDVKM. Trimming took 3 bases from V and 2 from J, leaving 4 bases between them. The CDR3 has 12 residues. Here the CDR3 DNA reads TGTGCCAGCAGTTTGGACAACTATGGCTACACCTTC. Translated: CASSLDNYGYTF.

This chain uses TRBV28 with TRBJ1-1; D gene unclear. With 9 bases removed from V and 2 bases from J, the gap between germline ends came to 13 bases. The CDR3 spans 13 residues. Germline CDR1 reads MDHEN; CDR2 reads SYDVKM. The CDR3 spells CASGRLLNTEAFF. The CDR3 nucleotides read TGTGCCAGTGGACGCCTTTTAAACACTGAAGCTTTCTTT.

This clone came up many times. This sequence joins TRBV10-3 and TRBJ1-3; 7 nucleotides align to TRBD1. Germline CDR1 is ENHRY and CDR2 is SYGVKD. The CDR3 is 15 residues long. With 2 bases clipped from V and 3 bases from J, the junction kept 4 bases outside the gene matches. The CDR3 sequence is CAISEQQGIGNTIYF. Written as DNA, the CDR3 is TGTGCCATCAGTGAGCAACAGGGGATTGGAAACACCATATATTTT.

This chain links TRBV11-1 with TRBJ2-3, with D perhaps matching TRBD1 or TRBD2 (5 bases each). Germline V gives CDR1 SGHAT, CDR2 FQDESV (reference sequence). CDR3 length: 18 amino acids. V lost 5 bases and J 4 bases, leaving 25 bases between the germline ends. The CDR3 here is CASSPEGTGIGEADTQYF. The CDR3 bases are TGTGCCAGCAGCCCCGAGGGGACGGGGATAGGTGAAGCAGATACGCAGTATTTT.

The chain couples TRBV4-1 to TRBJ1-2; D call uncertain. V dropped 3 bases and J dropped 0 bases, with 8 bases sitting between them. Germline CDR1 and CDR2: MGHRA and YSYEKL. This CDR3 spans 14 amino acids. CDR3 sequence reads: CASSQPTANYGYTF. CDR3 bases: TGCGCCAGCAGCCAGCCCACAGCTAACTATGGCTACACCTTC.

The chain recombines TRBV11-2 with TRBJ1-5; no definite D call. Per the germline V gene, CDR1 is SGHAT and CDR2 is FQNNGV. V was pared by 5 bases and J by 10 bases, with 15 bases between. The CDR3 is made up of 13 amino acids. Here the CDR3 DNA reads TGTGCCAGCAGCGCCGACGGTTCAGATCCCCAGCATTTT. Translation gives CASSADGSDPQHF. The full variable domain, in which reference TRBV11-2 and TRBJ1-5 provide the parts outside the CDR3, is EAGVAQSPRYKIIEKRQSVAFWCNPISGHATLYWYQQILGQGPKLLIQFQNNGVVDDSQLPKDRFSAERLKGVDSTLKIQPAKLEDSAVYLCASSADGSDPQHFGDGTRLSIL.

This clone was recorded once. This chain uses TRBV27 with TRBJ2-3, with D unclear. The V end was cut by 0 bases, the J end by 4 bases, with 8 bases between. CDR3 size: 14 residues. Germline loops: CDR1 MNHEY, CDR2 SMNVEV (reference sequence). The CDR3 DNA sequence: TGTGCCAGCAGTTTATCCCCCACTTCAGATACGCAGTATTTT. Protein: CASSLSPTSDTQYF.